This entry is about one T cell receptor (beta chain). Its specificity is not known. The sample belongs to a study of T cell responses to AZD1222 COVID-19 vaccine. The germline V gene encodes CDR1 LNHDA and CDR2 SQIVND (reference sequence). The CDR3 is 19 residues long. V shed 4 bases and J 6 bases; nucleotides not matched to a gene: 20. Using immunoSEQ multiplex PCR, the repertoire was profiled, and TCRdb retains in-frame clones only, with some absent. This repertoire shows 100,000 to 130,000 clones, about 90% found once; its top ten account for less than 25%. General study findings and limits: Vaccine-associated CD4 TCRs ranged over spike, dominating at 160-218 and 743-854. There were mostly white British donors and more females than males, and clonal diversity was possibly underestimated.

This chain uses TRBV19 with TRBJ2-1; TRBD2 agrees at 8 bases. The sequence came from an adult in good health. The source was peripheral blood, collected on day 0 of AZD1222 vaccination. CDR3 residues: CASSRRISGGAATSNEQFF. In nucleotides, the CDR3 is TGTGCCAGTAGTAGAAGGATAAGCGGGGGAGCAGCCACGTCCAATGAGCAGTTCTTC.